This T cell receptor (beta chain) was documented in a study of blood T cell repertoires in COVID-19 (dated by TCRdb to 2020 to 2022). About the investigation overall: The collaborator samples originated in the United States, Italy and Spain and spanned the acute and convalescent phases of COVID-19. The prospective study material was composed of cDNA or gDNA derived from T cells, B-cell-depleted T cells, or PBMCs. Subjects who had been exposed to COVID-19, were actively infected with it, or had recovered from it provided the deeply sampled blood TCRbeta repertoires that made up the dataset. The repertoires were released in a freely available public database intended as a resource for research on the immune response to SARS-CoV-2. The samples were drawn from two sources: the first 160 participants of the ongoing ImmuneRACE study, and some 1,300 subjects contributed by 6 global collaborators. The sample metadata nearly always contained a de-identified subject ID, COVID-19 status, age in years and sex. Where available, HLA class I and class II types were taken from metadata supplied by the sample provider and were not determined by assay-based typing. What the research found in general, with its limitations: Clinical and demographic metadata were provided uncurated, with the amount varying by source and participant.

Enrolling through a virtual design, the prospective study's participants ranged in age from roughly 18 to 90 years and lived across 24 United States geographic areas. Cohort assignment in the prospective study relied on participant-reported clinical history from a screening survey and a study questionnaire. Recovered participants in ImmuneRACE Cohort 3 were defined by two consecutive negative NP/OP PCR tests, clearance by a healthcare professional, or resolution of symptoms. Each participant in the prospective study had whole blood, serum and a nasopharyngeal or oropharyngeal swab collected by mobile phlebotomists. Prospective study participants could optionally give additional blood draws and questionnaires over a roughly two-month period. Prospective study blood samples were shipped either frozen or at room temperature before DNA extraction. TCRbeta CDR3 regions were amplified from genomic DNA using the immunoSEQ Assay, a bias-controlled multiplex PCR. For the original study's pipeline: Nucleated cell counts per sample were estimated from amplification of reference gene primers within the assay. To quantify the absolute abundance of each unique TCRbeta CDR3 rearrangement, sequence reads were collapsed and filtered. Productive Simpson clonality was computed per sample as the square root of Simpson's diversity index over productive rearrangements. TCRdb carries this immuneACCESS record with in-frame sequences only. Its versions omit some clonotypes, under half of them owing to an unresolved V gene in the studies checked, with the rest unexplained. That table gives V, J and clone size, and the DNA gave D and trimming. The sample profile shows 150,000 to 200,000 clones; around 91% of them were found once. The top ten hold approximately 0.8% of the sample.

Measured from the cysteine to the phenylalanine, the CDR3 is 14 residues long. The DNA shown is the 42-base CDR3, in frame from base 1. The germline V gene encodes CDR1 SNHLY and CDR2 FYNNEI. V is clipped by 3 bases and J by 3 bases, and the sequence between their germline boundaries is 11 bases long. In regard to this clone: The clone's antigen remains unknown. The input lacks base qualities; no much larger clone sits a single base away.

The sequenced material came from PBMCs or T cells enriched from blood (not recorded which). The receptor was isolated from a woman aged 18-30 years who had recovered from COVID-19. The rearrangement combines TRBV2 with TRBJ1-2, with a weak D call of TRBD1 (6 bases match). The DNA sequence is given as TGTGCCAGCAGTGAGCGGACAGCGGACTATGGCTACACCTTC. Translation gives CASSERTADYGYTF.